The 27 T cell receptor beta chains below were found in one sample sequenced in a study of blood T cell repertoires in COVID-19. This table comes from immunoSEQ multiplex PCR, and its TCRdb copy is limited to in-frame clones, with some not included. The table shows around 99,000 clones, with about 90% occurring only once. The sample consisted of peripheral blood. These receptors came from a young woman with acute or convalescent COVID-19.

The V call is TRBV19, the J call TRBJ2-7; unclear D gene. Germline V CDR1 and CDR2: LNHDA, SQIVND (reference sequence). Trimming took 5 bases from V and 1 from J, leaving 21 bases between them. CDR3 size: 17 residues. The CDR3 DNA follows: TGTGCCAGTAGTTCAGTTGGAGTCGGTCAATCTTCCTACGAGCAGTACTTC. Translated, it gives CASSSVGVGQSSYEQYF.

The V gene is TRBV11-2, the J gene TRBJ2-2, with a tentative D call TRBD2 (5 bases). The germline V gene encodes CDR1 SGHAT and CDR2 FQNNGV. The ends were cut back, 2 bases at V and 1 base at J, with 11 bases in the middle. The CDR3 is 16 residues long. DNA for the CDR3: TGTGCCAGCAGCTTATTTTTCGGGATGAACACCGGGGAGCTGTTTTTT. Translating it yields CASSLFFGMNTGELFF.

The V gene is TRBV19, the J gene TRBJ1-2, with D maybe TRBD1 (6 bases). Trimming left V 1 base short and J 4 bases short, with 13 bases between. The V gene's germline CDR1 is LNHDA and CDR2 SQIVND (reference sequence). This CDR3 is 15 amino acids long. This chain's CDR3 is CASSIGTAILYGYTF. The DNA of the CDR3 is TGTGCCAGTAGTATAGGGACAGCAATCCTCTATGGCTACACCTTC.

This sequence joins TRBV11-3 and TRBJ2-1; maybe TRBD2 (5 bases). Per germline, CDR1 SGHNT and CDR2 YENEEA. CDR3 length equals 13 residues. V was pared by 7 bases and J by 5 bases, with 12 bases between. CDR3 bases: TGTGCCAGCAACTTCAACGGGGACAATGAGCAGTTCTTC. Translating it yields CASNFNGDNEQFF.

CDR3 sequence reads: CASSPRVGARGYGYTF. The CDR3 coding sequence is TGTGCCAGCAGCCCCCGGGTAGGGGCAAGGGGGTATGGCTACACCTTC. The chain uses TRBV11-2 and TRBJ1-2; the D gene is possibly TRBD1 (6 bases). Germline V gene lookup returns CDR1 SGHAT and CDR2 FQNNGV. V was cut by 5 bases and J by 5 bases, with 21 bases left in between. The CDR3 spans 16 residues.

V gene TRBV7-3 combines with J gene TRBJ1-1, with D perhaps TRBD1 (5 bases). From germline, CDR1 is SGHTA and CDR2 FQGTGA. V gave up 5 bases and J gave up 5 bases, with 21 bases separating them. This CDR3 is built from 16 residues. The CDR3 DNA follows: TGTGCCAGCAGCCCAACAAATTCGGGGGGATTAACTGAAGCTTTCTTT. Amino acid sequence: CASSPTNSGGLTEAFF.

The chain joins TRBV28 to TRBJ2-7, with 9 bases matching TRBD2. CDR3 length: 15 amino acids. The V gene's germline CDR1 is MDHEN and CDR2 SYDVKM. The V and J ends lost 2 bases and 7 bases, in that order; junction bases with no gene match: 9. The CDR3 coding sequence is TGTGCCAGCAGTTTAGGTCTAGCGGGAAGCGGGGAGCAGTACTTC. Its protein product is CASSLGLAGSGEQYF.

This chain connects TRBV7-9 to TRBJ1-3, with 7 bases lining up with TRBD1. The CDR3 is 15 residues long. The germline CDR1 and CDR2 sequences are SEHNR and FQNEAQ (reference sequence). V was pared by 1 base and J by 3 bases, with 3 bases of the junction left unmatched. DNA of the CDR3: TGTGCCAGCAGCTTAGACAGGGGTGGTGGAAACACCATATATTTT. Its protein is CASSLDRGGGNTIYF.

The DNA of the CDR3 is TGTGCCAGCAGTTTCACTAGCGGGAACACCGGGGAGCTGTTTTTT. It encodes CASSFTSGNTGELFF. V usage is TRBV27 and J usage is TRBJ2-2, with 8 bases lining up with TRBD2. Trimming at V came to 3 bases and at J to 1 base, leaving 1 base not matched to a gene. Germline loops: CDR1 MNHEY, CDR2 SMNVEV (reference sequence). The CDR3 totals 15 residues.

The chain has TRBV5-6 and TRBJ2-3, with TRBD2 matching over 8 bases. Germline V CDR1 and CDR2: SGHDT, YYEEEE. The V gene end was trimmed by 0 bases and the J gene end by 4 bases; junction bases not matched to a gene: 10. CDR3 length equals 17 residues. CDR3 region: CASSLARAAGAADTQYF. The CDR3 nucleotides read TGTGCCAGCAGCTTGGCCCGGGCAGCGGGGGCCGCAGATACGCAGTATTTT.

The chain uses TRBV7-2 and TRBJ1-4, with D perhaps TRBD1 (5 bases). CDR1 and CDR2 from the germline V gene are SGHTA and FQGNSA. V gave up 3 bases and J gave up 5 bases, with 7 bases separating them. The length of the CDR3 is 13 residues. CDR3 sequence: CASSFSGNEKLFF. CDR3 DNA: TGTGCCAGCAGCTTTTCAGGGAATGAAAAACTGTTTTTT.

The chain employs TRBV7-6 and TRBJ2-1; the D gene is possibly TRBD1 (6 bases). CDR1 and CDR2 (germline): SGHVS, FNYEAQ. The ends were cut back, 4 bases at V and 8 bases at J, with 12 bases in the middle. This CDR3 contains 13 residues. The CDR3 sequence is CASSSPDRDEQFF. The CDR3, as DNA: TGTGCCAGCAGCTCCCCGGACAGAGATGAGCAGTTCTTC.

The V and J genes are TRBV2 and TRBJ1-5; possible D gene TRBD1, 5 bases. Germline V lookup: CDR1 SNHLY, CDR2 FYNNEI. The V and J ends lost 8 bases and 6 bases respectively, with 17 bases between them. The CDR3 has 14 amino acids. CDR3 sequence: CASSGGRQAQPQHF. CDR3 nucleotides: TGTGCCAGCTCCGGGGGTAGGCAGGCTCAGCCCCAGCATTTT.

The chain carries TRBV30 and TRBJ1-1; TRBD1 matches at 8 bases. The CDR3 has 14 amino acids. Germline CDR1 is GTSNPN and CDR2 is SVGIG (reference sequence). J gave up 3 bases and V 0 bases, and 3 bases lay outside the gene matches. In nucleotides, the CDR3 is TGTGCCTGGAGTGTTGGACAGGGTGACACTGAAGCTTTCTTT. Protein product: CAWSVGQGDTEAFF.

The genes are TRBV6-2 or TRBV6-3 and TRBJ1-2; D is uncertain. This CDR3 contains 14 residues. V was cut by 5 bases and J by 3 bases, with 13 bases left in between. Germline CDR1 reads MNHEY; CDR2 reads SVGEGT. CDR3 sequence: CASSATNPDYGYTF. The CDR3 DNA reads TGTGCCAGCAGTGCGACAAACCCGGACTATGGCTACACCTTC.

The chain links TRBV10-1 to TRBJ2-5; 7 bases match TRBD2. This CDR3 contains 15 residues. Germline V lookup: CDR1 WNHNN, CDR2 SYGVQD (reference sequence). V lost 6 bases and J lost 2; bases outside the gene matches: 9. Here the CDR3 DNA reads TGCGCCAGCAGCCAAGGCGGGACTATACAAGAGACCCAGTACTTC. Translated, it gives CASSQGGTIQETQYF.

This clone occurred many times. V gene TRBV4-2 combines with J gene TRBJ2-1; TRBD2 matches at 14 bases. V trimming: 5 bases; J trimming: 7 bases; junction bases outside the gene matches: 7. The CDR3 spans 16 residues. The germline V gene has CDR1 LGHNA and CDR2 YNFKEQ. Written as DNA, the CDR3 is TGTGCCAGCAGCTATACGACTAGCGGGGGGGCAAATGAGCAGTTCTTC. As protein: CASSYTTSGGANEQFF.

On this clone: The junction and the germline gene differ at one end; a read error may be behind it. This chain uses TRBV4-3 with TRBJ2-1; 9 nucleotides align to TRBD2. The CDR3 covers 17 residues. Germline V gives CDR1 LGHNA, CDR2 YSLEER. DNA of the CDR3: TGCGCCAACAGCCAATTCTGGCAGGCGGGAGGGCCCGGTGAGCAGTTCTTC. Its protein product is CANSQFWQAGGPGEQFF.

This chain connects TRBV6-5 to TRBJ2-7; 7 nucleotides match TRBD2. The junction had 4 bases not matched to a gene; V was cut back by 8 bases and J by 6 bases. The CDR3 spans 11 residues. CDR1 is MNHEY, CDR2 SVGAGI, per germline. CDR3 sequence reads: CASGRGGEQYF. The CDR3 region has the DNA TGTGCCAGCGGGAGGGGCGGCGAGCAGTACTTC.

The rearrangement links TRBV6-5 to TRBJ2-3, with D uncertain. The CDR3 is 14 residues long. Germline loops: CDR1 MNHEY, CDR2 SVGAGI. V dropped 0 bases and J dropped 0 bases, with 4 bases sitting between them. The CDR3 is CASSYSLSTDTQYF. CDR3 bases: TGTGCCAGCAGTTACTCCCTTAGCACAGATACGCAGTATTTT.

CDR3 nucleotide sequence: TGCGCCAGCAGTGAATTAGCGGGAGGCTCCTACGAGCAGTACTTC. It encodes CASSELAGGSYEQYF. The chain uses TRBV10-2 and TRBJ2-7, with 10 bases identical to TRBD2. This CDR3 has 15 amino acids. V trimming: 3 bases; J trimming: 0 bases; junction bases outside the gene matches: 2. The germline gives CDR1 WSHSY, CDR2 SAAADI.

Here the CDR3 DNA reads TGTGCCAGCAGCCTTGGACAGGGGGTCAATCAGCCCCAGCATTTT. Protein: CASSLGQGVNQPQHF. The J gene is TRBJ1-5, the V gene TRBV3-1 (or the pseudogene TRBV3-2), with 10 nucleotides matching TRBD1. Germline V gives CDR1 LGHDT, CDR2 YNNKEL (reference sequence). The CDR3 is 15 amino acids. Losses at the gene ends were 4 bases for V and 3 bases for J; bases not matched to a gene: 3.

V is TRBV11-2 and J is TRBJ2-1; TRBD2 matches 11 bases. Germline lookup yields CDR1 SGHAT and CDR2 FQNNGV. The CDR3 extends over 17 amino acids. The trim removed 4 bases at V and 6 bases at J, leaving 11 bases unmatched. The CDR3 DNA follows: TGTGCCAGCAGCTATATCCTCCGACTAGCGGGACCCAATGAGCAGTTCTTC. Translating it yields CASSYILRLAGPNEQFF.

The chain joins TRBV4-2 to TRBJ2-1; 15 nucleotides agree with TRBD2. Looked up from germline, CDR1 is LGHNA and CDR2 is YNFKEQ. Trimming at V came to 3 bases and at J to 6 bases, leaving 6 bases not matched to a gene. The CDR3 is 17 amino acids. This CDR3 reads CASSHRTSGGAFNEQFF. The CDR3 DNA reads as TGTGCCAGCAGCCACAGGACTAGCGGGGGGGCATTCAATGAGCAGTTCTTC.

The gene calls are TRBV6-5 and TRBJ2-5; 7 positions agree with TRBD1. This CDR3 has 14 amino acids. Looked up from germline, CDR1 is MNHEY and CDR2 is SVGAGI. With 5 bases clipped from V and 2 bases from J, the junction kept 5 bases outside the gene matches. The CDR3 nucleotides are TGTGCCAGCAGTCTAGACAGGGTGCAAGAGACCCAGTACTTC. This encodes CASSLDRVQETQYF.

The J gene is TRBJ2-7, the V gene TRBV5-1; D gene unclear. CDR1 and CDR2 (germline): SGHRS, YFSETQ. The CDR3 runs 14 residues. V lost 0 bases and J lost 2, with 9 bases in between. The CDR3 here is CASSLDSLTYEQYF. The CDR3 DNA reads as TGCGCCAGCAGCTTGGACAGCCTGACCTACGAGCAGTACTTC.

V usage is TRBV6-6 and J usage is TRBJ1-1; 8 bases align to TRBD1. Germline V gives CDR1 MNHNY, CDR2 SVGAGI (reference sequence). The CDR3 extends over 14 amino acids. V gave up 5 bases and J gave up 3 bases; unmatched junction bases: 5. CDR3 sequence: CASSTTGGHTEAFF. The CDR3 coding sequence is TGTGCCAGCAGTACAACAGGGGGGCACACTGAAGCTTTCTTT.